This record looks at one T cell receptor beta chain sequence and its context. The sample originates from a study of blood T cell repertoires in COVID-19. There are 16 residues in the CDR3. The junction had 6 bases not matched to a gene; V was cut back by 10 bases and J by 2 bases. CDR1 and CDR2 (germline): WNHNN, SYGVQD (reference sequence). Produced via immunoSEQ multiplex PCR; TCRdb's table is partial and in-frame only. This table holds about 92,000 clones, around 80% found once. The gene calls are TRBV10-1 and TRBJ2-6, with TRBD1 identical over 12 bases. Sequenced input: peripheral blood. The TCR originated in a man in his fifties or sixties who had recovered from COVID-19. CDR3: CANSRDRGPGANVLTF. CDR3 sequence (DNA): TGCGCCAACTCCCGGGACAGGGGGCCTGGGGCCAACGTCCTGACTTTC.